This T cell receptor (beta chain) derives from a study of beta chain features in type 1 diabetes (dated by TCRdb to 2017 to 2018). For the wider study: No differences in mean age, gender distribution, total cell number or subset yield were found between patients and healthy donors. In the study, TCRB repertoires of sorted circulating CD4+ T cell subsets from recently diagnosed type 1 diabetes patients were compared with those of matched healthy donors. Across all samples, approximately 100 million sorted cells were examined, and cell number per subset correlated strongly with RNA yield. Regulatory and stem cell-like memory subsets were isolated from only 8 patients and roughly 8 healthy donors, whereas naive and central memory subsets came from all 30 or so donors.

For this clone: The target of this receptor is not known. Qualities for individual bases were not recorded, and no much larger clone is one base off. The sample has other DNA sequences that encode this CDR3 too.

Points the paper makes about the study in general: In all four CD4+ subsets, TCRB CDR3 length was moderately but significantly shorter in type 1 diabetes patients. Naive, central memory and regulatory TCRB repertoires appeared to be more alike among patients than among healthy donors. HLA sub-analyses involved small numbers of individuals, so any influence of HLA type on TCRB rearrangement remained unresolved. Fewer insertions and more nucleotide deletions at VDJ recombination sites were observed in patients with type 1 diabetes, implying thymic rearrangement abnormalities. Shorter templates might be favored by PCR, yet because patient and control samples were amplified and corrected together, any such skew would affect both groups equally. Sequencing cDNA rather than genomic DNA could over-represent highly expressing activated cells, although activation and CD3 levels did not differ between groups.

Each donor gave one peripheral blood draw, averaging roughly 0.11 L, which was collected into heparinised tubes. Naive, central memory, regulatory and stem cell-like memory CD4+ T cells were sorted on a BD FACSAria II using a panel including CD45RO, CCR7, CD25, CD127, CD95 and CD27. All sorted populations exceeded 95% purity. PBMCs were separated immediately by Lymphoprep density gradient centrifugation and were stained directly, without being cultured. So that batch effects would be minimized, each experiment stained and sorted samples in pairs, pairing one healthy donor with one patient. The CDR3 starts with the cysteine, ends with the phenylalanine, and has 14 residues. The retained sequence is limited to the CDR3, 42 bases, with the frame set at the first base. V loses 0 bases, J loses 4 bases, and the germline ends lie 7 bases apart. The germline V gene (reference sequence) provides CDR1 MNHNY and CDR2 SVGAGI.

The entire amount of isolated RNA was reverse transcribed using the High Capacity cDNA Reverse Transcription Kit, so the sequenced TCRB transcripts were expressed ones. Deep immunoSEQ sequencing was applied to naive, central memory and regulatory T cell samples, giving an average of roughly 3.5 million total reads per sample. Sorted cells were lysed in RLT buffer and RNA was extracted with DNase-treated RNeasy Micro or Mini kits, depending on cell number. To prevent cross-contamination, each cell subset was processed individually, whereas patient and healthy donor samples were processed jointly. Using the immunoSEQ multiplex PCR, TCRB sequences were amplified from cDNA into 87-bp fragments spanning the CDR3 region. Sequencing of the amplicons was performed on the Illumina HiSeq platform. The source study handled its data this way. Synthetic template baselines were used to correct PCR bias computationally, reads within Hamming distance 2 were collapsed, and singletons that could not be merged were discarded. Reads were aligned to IMGT to assign V, D and J genes, CDR3 length, and insertions or deletions at six rearrangement sites. Within each subset, clonotype counts were normalized to sorted cell number, and only after that were true diversity and Gini coefficients computed with the tcR R package. The overlap coefficient, calculated on TCRB nucleotide sequences, was used to measure repertoire sharing. Out-of-frame TCRB sequences from naive cells were analyzed as a proxy for the pre-selection repertoire. This is the immuneACCESS table as TCRdb keeps it, with only in-frame sequences that have V and J called. A part of the clones is gone; compared with another copy, unresolved V genes explain less than half, and the rest is unexplained. D and trimming come from the DNA, and the V and J calls and clone size come from that table. Recorded for this sample are around 690,000 clones; around 11% of them occurred a single time. The ten largest clones add up to around 0.12% of the sample.

The source is a young man with type 1 diabetes. The sequenced sample was naive CD4+ T cells from blood. Per the publication, the cell subset or site label means: true naive CD4+ T cells. The chain uses TRBV6-6 and TRBJ1-5, and TRBD1 may be the D gene, going by 5 matching bases. CDR3 region: CASSYSGGNQPQHF. The sequence in DNA is TGTGCCAGCAGTTACTCTGGGGGGAATCAGCCCCAGCATTTT.